Listed here are 2 T cell receptor beta chains from one sample, sequenced in a study of identifying expanded T cells in peripheral blood. TCRdb's copy holds only in-frame clones and misses some; the assay was immunoSEQ multiplex PCR. The profile shows some 91,000 clones, around 88% of them singletons. Input material: blood. The source is a person between 18 and 70 years old in good health.

V and J are TRBV1 and TRBJ2-3; whether TRBD2, the table's D call, matches the DNA was not checked. TRBV1 is described as a pseudogene. The CDR3 loop spans 19 amino acids. The chain's CDR3 is CTSSQDNSGLARPTDTQYF. The DNA for the CDR3 is TGCACCAGCAGCCAAGATAATAGCGGTCTAGCGCGACCCACAGATACGCAGTATTTT.

J is TRBJ2-7 and V is TRBV7-6; a weak D match, TRBD1 (6 bases). V lost 1 base and J lost 12, with 10 bases in between. This CDR3 has 11 amino acids. Germline assignment: CDR1 SGHVS and CDR2 FNYEAQ. In DNA, the CDR3 is TGTGCCAGCAGCTTAGACAGGGCGGTGTACTTC. Protein: CASSLDRAVYF.